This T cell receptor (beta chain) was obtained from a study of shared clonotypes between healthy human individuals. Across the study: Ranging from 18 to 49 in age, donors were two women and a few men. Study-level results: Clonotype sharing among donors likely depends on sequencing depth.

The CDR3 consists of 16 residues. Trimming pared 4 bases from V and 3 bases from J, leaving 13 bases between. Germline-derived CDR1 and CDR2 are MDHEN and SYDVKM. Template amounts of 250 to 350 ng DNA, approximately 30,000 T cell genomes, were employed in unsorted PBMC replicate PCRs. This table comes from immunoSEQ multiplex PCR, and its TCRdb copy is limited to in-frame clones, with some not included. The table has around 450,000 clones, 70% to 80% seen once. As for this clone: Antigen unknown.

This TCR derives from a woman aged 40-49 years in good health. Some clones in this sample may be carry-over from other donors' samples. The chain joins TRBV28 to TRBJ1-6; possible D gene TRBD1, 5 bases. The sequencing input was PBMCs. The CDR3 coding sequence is TGTGCCAGCAGTTCCCCGGGGGGACGCTATAATTCACCCCTCCACTTT. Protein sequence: CASSSPGGRYNSPLHF.